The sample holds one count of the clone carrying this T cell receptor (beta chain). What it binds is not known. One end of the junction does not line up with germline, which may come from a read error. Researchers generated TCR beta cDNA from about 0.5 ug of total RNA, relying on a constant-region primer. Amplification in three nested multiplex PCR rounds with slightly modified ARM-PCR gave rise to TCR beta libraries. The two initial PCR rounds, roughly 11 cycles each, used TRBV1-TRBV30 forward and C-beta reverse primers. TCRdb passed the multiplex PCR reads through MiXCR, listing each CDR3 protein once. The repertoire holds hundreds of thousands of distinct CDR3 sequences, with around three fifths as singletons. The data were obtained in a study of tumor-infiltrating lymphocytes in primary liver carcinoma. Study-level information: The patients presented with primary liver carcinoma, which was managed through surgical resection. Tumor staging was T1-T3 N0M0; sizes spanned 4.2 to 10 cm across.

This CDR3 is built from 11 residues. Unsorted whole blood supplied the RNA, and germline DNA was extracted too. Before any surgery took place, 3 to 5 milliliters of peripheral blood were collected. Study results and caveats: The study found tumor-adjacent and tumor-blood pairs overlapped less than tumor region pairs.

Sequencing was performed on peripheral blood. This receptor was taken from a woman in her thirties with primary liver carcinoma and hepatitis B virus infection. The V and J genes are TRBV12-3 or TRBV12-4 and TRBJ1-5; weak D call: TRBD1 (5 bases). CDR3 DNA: TGTGCCAACAGTAGGGGTCAGCCCCAGCATTTT. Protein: CANSRGQPQHF.